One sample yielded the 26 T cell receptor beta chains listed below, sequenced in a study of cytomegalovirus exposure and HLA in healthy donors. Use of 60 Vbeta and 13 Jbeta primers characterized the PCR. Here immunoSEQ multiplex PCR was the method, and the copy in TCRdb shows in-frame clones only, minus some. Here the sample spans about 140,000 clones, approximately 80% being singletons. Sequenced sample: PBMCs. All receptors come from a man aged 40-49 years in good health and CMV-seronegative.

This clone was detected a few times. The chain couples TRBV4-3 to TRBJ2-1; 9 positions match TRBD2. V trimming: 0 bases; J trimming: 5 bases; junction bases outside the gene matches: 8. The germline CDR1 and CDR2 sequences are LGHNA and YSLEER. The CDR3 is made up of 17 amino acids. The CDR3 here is CASSQDRGGGGDNEQFF. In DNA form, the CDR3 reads TGCGCCAGCAGCCAAGATCGAGGCGGGGGGGGAGACAATGAGCAGTTCTTC.

Here the CDR3 reads CASTSDRVGNQPQHF. DNA of the CDR3: TGTGCCAGTACTTCCGACAGGGTCGGCAATCAGCCCCAGCATTTT. The chain has TRBV19 and TRBJ1-5, with 7 bases identical to TRBD1. Per germline, CDR1 LNHDA and CDR2 SQIVND (reference sequence). V lost 7 bases, J lost 2 bases, and 8 bases stayed unmatched. This CDR3 contains 15 residues.

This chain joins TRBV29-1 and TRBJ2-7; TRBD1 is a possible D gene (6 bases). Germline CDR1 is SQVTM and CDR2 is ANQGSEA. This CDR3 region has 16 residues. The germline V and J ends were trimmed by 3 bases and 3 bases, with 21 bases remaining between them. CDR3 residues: CSVEARPDRGFYEQYF. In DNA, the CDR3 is TGCAGCGTTGAGGCGAGGCCGGACAGAGGTTTCTACGAGCAGTACTTC.

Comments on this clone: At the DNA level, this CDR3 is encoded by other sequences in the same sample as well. Written as DNA, the CDR3 is TGCAGCGTTGCTGGCAGGGGGACAGATACGCAGTATTTT. Its protein product is CSVAGRGTDTQYF. The genes are TRBV29-1 and TRBJ2-3; 7 nucleotides line up with TRBD1. Germline V lookup: CDR1 SQVTM, CDR2 ANQGSEA. The CDR3 runs to 13 residues. After removal of 4 bases from V and 3 bases from J, the junction contained 4 bases not matched to a gene.

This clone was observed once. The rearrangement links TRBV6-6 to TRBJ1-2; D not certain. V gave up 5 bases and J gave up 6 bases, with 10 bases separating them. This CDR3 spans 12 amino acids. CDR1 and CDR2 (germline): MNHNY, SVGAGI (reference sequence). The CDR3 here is CASSHDIHGYTF. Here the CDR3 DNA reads TGTGCCAGCAGTCACGACATTCATGGCTACACCTTC.

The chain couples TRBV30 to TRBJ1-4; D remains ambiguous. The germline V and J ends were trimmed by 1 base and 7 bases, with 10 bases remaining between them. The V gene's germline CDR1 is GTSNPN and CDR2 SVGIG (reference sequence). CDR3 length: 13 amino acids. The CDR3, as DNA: TGTGCCTGGAGTGGCGGGTGGGGTGAAAAACTGTTTTTT. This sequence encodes CAWSGGWGEKLFF.

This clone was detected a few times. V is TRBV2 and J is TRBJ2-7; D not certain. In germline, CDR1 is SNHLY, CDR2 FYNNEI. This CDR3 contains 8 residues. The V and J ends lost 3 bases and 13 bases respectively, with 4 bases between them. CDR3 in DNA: TGTGCCAGCAGTGATATCTACTTC. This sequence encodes CASSDIYF. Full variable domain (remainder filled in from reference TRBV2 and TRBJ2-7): EPEVTQTPSHQVTQMGQEVILRCVPISNHLYFYWYRQILGQKVEFLVSFYNNEISEKSEIFDDQFSVERPDGSNFTLKIRSTKLEDSAMYFCASSDIYFGPGTRLTVT.

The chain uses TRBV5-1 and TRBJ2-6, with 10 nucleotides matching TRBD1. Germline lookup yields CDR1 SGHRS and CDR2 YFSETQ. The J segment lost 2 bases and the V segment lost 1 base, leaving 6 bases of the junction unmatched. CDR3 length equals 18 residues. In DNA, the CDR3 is TGCGCCAGCAGCTTGAGGGGGACAGGGGAGGCTGGGGCCAACGTCCTGACTTTC. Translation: CASSLRGTGEAGANVLTF.

For the CDR3, the DNA is TGTGCCAGCACACCGGGACAGGGTGGTTACGAGCAGTACTTC. This sequence encodes CASTPGQGGYEQYF. This chain links TRBV5-4 with TRBJ2-7, with TRBD1 identical over 9 bases. This CDR3 region has 14 residues. CDR1 SGHNT and CDR2 YYREEE come from the germline V gene (reference sequence). V was clipped by 6 bases and J by 4 bases; unmatched bases: 8.

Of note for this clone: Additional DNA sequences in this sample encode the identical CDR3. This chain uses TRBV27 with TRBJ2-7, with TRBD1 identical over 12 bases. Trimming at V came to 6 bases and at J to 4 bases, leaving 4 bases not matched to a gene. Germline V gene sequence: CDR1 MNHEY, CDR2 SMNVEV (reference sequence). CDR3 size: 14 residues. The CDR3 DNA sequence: TGTGCCAGCAGCCCGGGACAGGGGGCTTACGAGCAGTACTTC. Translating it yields CASSPGQGAYEQYF.

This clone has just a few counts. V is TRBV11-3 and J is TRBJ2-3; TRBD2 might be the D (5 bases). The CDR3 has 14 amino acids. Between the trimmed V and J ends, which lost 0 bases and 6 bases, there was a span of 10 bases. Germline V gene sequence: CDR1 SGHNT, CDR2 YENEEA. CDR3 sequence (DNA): TGTGCCAGCAGCTTAGATTTCGGGGAGGATACGCAGTATTTT. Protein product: CASSLDFGEDTQYF.

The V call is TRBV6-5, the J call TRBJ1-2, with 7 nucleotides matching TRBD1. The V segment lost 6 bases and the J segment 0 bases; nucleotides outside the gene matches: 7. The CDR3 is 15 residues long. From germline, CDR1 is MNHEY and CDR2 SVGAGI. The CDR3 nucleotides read TGTGCCAGCAGATCACAGGGGACCCCTAACTATGGCTACACCTTC. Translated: CASRSQGTPNYGYTF.

CDR3 sequence reads: CASSDGGAYEQYF. In DNA, the CDR3 is TGCGCCAGCAGCGACGGGGGGGCCTACGAGCAGTACTTC. The J gene is TRBJ2-5, the V gene TRBV5-1; 8 bases are shared with TRBD2. The J call could be wrong; TRBJ2-7 is a better fit for the DNA end. CDR3 length: 13 amino acids. From germline, CDR1 is SGHRS and CDR2 YFSETQ.

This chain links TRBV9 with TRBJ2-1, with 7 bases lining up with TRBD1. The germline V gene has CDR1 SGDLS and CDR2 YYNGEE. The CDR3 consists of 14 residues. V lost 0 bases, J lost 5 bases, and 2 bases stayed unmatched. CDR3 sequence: CASSVVGTDNEQFF. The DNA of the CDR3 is TGTGCCAGCAGCGTAGTCGGGACAGACAATGAGCAGTTCTTC.

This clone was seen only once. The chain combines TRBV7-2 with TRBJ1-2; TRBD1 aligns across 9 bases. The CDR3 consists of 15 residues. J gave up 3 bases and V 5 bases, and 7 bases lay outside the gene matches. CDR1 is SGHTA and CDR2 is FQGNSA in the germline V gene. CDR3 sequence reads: CASSAQGQGYYGYTF. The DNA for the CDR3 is TGTGCCAGCAGCGCACAGGGACAGGGATACTATGGCTACACCTTC.

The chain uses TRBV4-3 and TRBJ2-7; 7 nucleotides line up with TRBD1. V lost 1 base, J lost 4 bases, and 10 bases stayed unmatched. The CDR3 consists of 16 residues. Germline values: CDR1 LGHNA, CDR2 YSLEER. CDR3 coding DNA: TGCGCCAGCAGCCAAGGCCGTACAGGGGAAGGTTACGAGCAGTACTTC. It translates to CASSQGRTGEGYEQYF.

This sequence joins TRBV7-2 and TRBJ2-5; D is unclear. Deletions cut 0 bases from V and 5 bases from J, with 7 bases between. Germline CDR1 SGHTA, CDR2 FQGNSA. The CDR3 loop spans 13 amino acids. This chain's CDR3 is CASSLARSETQYF. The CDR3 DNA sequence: TGTGCCAGCAGCTTAGCGCGATCGGAGACCCAGTACTTC.

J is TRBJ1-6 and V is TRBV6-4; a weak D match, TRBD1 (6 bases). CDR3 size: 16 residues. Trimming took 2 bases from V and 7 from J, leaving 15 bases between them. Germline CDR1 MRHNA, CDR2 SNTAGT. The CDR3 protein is CASSDRPRGSNSPLHF. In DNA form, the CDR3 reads TGTGCCAGCAGTGACCGCCCCAGGGGAAGCAATTCACCCCTCCACTTT.

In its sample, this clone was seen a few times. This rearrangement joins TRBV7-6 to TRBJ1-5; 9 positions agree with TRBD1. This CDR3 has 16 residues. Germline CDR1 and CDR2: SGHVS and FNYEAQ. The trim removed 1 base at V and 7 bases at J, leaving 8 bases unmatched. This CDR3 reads CASSLGAQGARQPQHF. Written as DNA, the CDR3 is TGTGCCAGCAGCTTAGGGGCACAGGGGGCGAGACAGCCCCAGCATTTT.

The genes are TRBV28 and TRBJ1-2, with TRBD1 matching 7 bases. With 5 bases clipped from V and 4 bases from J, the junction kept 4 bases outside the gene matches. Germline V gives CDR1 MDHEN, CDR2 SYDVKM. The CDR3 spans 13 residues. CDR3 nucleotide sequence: TGTGCCAGCAGTGACGACAGGGCCTATGGCTACACCTTC. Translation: CASSDDRAYGYTF.

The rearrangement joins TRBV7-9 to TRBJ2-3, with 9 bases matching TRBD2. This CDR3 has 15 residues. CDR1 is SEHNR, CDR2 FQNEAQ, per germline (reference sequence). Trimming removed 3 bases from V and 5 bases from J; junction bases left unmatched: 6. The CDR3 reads CASSFRGGARDTQYF. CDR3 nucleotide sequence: TGTGCCAGCAGCTTCCGCGGGGGGGCGAGAGATACGCAGTATTTT.

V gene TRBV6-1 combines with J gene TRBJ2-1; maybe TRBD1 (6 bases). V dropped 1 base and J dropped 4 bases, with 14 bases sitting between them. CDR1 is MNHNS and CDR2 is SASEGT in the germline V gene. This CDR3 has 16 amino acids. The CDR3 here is CASSEERQALYNEQFF. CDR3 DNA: TGTGCCAGCAGTGAAGAACGACAGGCACTTTACAATGAGCAGTTCTTC.

The CDR3 DNA is TGTGCCAGCAGCCGACCAGGGGGCGGTAATGAAAAACTGTTTTTT. Translation gives CASSRPGGGNEKLFF. V usage is TRBV16 and J usage is TRBJ1-4; TRBD1 aligns across 8 bases. Unmatched junction bases numbered 5, after V lost 4 bases and J lost 4 bases. Germline V lookup: CDR1 KGHSY, CDR2 FQNENV. This CDR3 contains 15 residues.

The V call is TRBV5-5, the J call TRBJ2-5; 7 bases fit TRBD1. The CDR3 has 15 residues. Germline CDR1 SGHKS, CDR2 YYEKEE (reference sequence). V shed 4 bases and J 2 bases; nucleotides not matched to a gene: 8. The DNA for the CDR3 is TGTGCCAGCAGCGCAGGGACAGTTAAGCAAGAGACCCAGTACTTC. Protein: CASSAGTVKQETQYF.

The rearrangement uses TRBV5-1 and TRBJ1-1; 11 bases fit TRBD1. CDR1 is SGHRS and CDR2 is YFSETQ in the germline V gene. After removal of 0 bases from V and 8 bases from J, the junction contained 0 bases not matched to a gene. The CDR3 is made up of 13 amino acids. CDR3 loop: CASSLGTGGEAFF. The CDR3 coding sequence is TGCGCCAGCAGCTTGGGGACAGGGGGCGAAGCTTTCTTT.

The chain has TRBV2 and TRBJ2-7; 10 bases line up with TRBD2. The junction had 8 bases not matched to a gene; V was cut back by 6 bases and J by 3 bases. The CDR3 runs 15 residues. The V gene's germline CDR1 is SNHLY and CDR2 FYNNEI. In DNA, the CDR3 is TGTGCCAGCAGCGCCCACCAGCGGGGGGGCTACGAGCAGTACTTC. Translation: CASSAHQRGGYEQYF.